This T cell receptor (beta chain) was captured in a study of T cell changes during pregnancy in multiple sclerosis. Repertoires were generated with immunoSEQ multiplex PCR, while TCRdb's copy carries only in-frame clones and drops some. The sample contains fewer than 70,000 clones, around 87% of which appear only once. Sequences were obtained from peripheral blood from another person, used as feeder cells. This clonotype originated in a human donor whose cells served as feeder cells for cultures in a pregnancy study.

The CDR3 DNA sequence: TGTGCCAGCACCACTTCCGGAGAGGGCACCGGGGAGCTGTTTTTT. It specifies CASTTSGEGTGELFF. The rearrangement uses TRBV28 and TRBJ2-2; D might be TRBD2 (5 bases). Deletions cut 7 bases from V and 4 bases from J, with 16 bases between. The germline gives CDR1 MDHEN, CDR2 SYDVKM. The length of the CDR3 is 15 residues.